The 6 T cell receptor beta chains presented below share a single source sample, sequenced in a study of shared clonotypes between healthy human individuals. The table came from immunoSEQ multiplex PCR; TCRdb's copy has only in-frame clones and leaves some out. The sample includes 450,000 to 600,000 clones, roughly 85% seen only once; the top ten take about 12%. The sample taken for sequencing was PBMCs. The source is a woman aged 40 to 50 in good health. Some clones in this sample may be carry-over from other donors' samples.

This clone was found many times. This CDR3 reads CASSPGIWNTEAFF. CDR3 nucleotides: TGTGCCAGCTCCCCCGGGATTTGGAACACTGAAGCTTTCTTT. J is TRBJ1-1 and V is TRBV18; no firm D call. V gave up 6 bases and J gave up 1 base, with 12 bases separating them. The CDR3 extends over 14 amino acids. Germline CDR1 and CDR2: KGHSH and LQKENI. Using reference TRBV18 and TRBJ1-1 for the parts outside the CDR3, the full variable domain is NAGVMQNPRHLVRRRGQEARLRCSPMKGHSHVYWYRQLPEEGLKFMVYLQKENIIDESGMPKERFSAEFPKEGPSILRIQQVVRGDSAAYFCASSPGIWNTEAFFGQGTRLTVV.

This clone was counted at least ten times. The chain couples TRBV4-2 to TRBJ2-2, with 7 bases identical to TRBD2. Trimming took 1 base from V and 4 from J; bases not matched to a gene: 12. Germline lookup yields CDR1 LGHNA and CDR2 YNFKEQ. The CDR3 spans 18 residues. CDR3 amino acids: CASSQVGAGASGTGELFF. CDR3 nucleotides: TGTGCCAGCAGCCAAGTCGGGGCGGGAGCTTCGGGCACCGGGGAGCTGTTTTTT.

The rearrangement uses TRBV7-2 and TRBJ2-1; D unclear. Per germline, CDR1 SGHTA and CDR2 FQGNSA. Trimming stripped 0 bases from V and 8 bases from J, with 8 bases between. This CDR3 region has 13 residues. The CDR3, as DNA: TGTGCCAGCAGCTTAGCCCGTGGGTATGAGCAGTTCTTC. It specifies CASSLARGYEQFF.

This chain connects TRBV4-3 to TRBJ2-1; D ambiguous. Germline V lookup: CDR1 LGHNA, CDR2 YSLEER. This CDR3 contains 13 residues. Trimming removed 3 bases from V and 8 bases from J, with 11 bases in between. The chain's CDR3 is CASSHFSWDEQFF. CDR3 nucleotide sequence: TGCGCCAGCAGCCACTTCTCTTGGGATGAGCAGTTCTTC.

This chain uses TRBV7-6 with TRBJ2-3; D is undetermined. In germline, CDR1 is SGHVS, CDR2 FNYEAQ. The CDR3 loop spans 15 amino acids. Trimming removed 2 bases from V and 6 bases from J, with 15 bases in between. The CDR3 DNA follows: TGTGCCAGCAGCTTAAGATCCGGGCGGTTCGATACGCAGTATTTT. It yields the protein CASSLRSGRFDTQYF.

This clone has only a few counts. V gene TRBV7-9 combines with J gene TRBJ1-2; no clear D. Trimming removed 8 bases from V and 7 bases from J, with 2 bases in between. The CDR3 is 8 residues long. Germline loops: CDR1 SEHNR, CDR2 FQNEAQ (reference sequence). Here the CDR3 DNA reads TGTGCCAGCGGTGGCTACACCTTC. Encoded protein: CASGGYTF.